Following are 22 T cell receptor beta chains from one sample sequenced in a study of cytomegalovirus exposure and HLA in healthy donors. The data were produced by immunoSEQ multiplex PCR, yet TCRdb's version contains in-frame clones alone and is incomplete. The sample has fewer than 60,000 clones; about 92% are singletons. Sequencing used PBMCs. Source of these receptors: a woman aged 18-35 years in good health and CMV-seropositive.

V gene TRBV28 combines with J gene TRBJ1-6, with TRBD1 matching 9 bases. Germline-derived CDR1 and CDR2 are MDHEN and SYDVKM. The CDR3 spans 15 residues. With 6 bases clipped from V and 11 bases from J, the junction kept 11 bases outside the gene matches. CDR3 nucleotides: TGTGCCAGCAGCCGAGTGGACAGGGGCGGACCACCCCTCCACTTT. It encodes CASSRVDRGGPPLHF.

This chain uses TRBV15 with TRBJ2-1; 8 nucleotides agree with TRBD1. The CDR3 sequence is 14 residues long. Trimming cost V 4 bases and J 4 bases; bases outside gene matches: 3. Germline V gene sequence: CDR1 LNHNV, CDR2 YYDKDF (reference sequence). The CDR3: CATSKRQGYNEQFF. The CDR3 bases are TGTGCCACCAGCAAAAGACAGGGGTACAATGAGCAGTTCTTC.

The V and J genes are TRBV5-1 and TRBJ1-2; possibly TRBD1 for D (6 bases). V shed 5 bases and J shed 6 bases, with 26 bases lying between them. The CDR3 is 17 amino acids. Germline V gene data show CDR1 as SGHRS and CDR2 as YFSETQ. CDR3: CASSHLEGGARADGYTF. CDR3 coding DNA: TGCGCCAGCAGTCACCTGGAAGGGGGGGCGCGGGCTGATGGCTACACCTTC.

The chain has TRBV7-7 and TRBJ2-5; 9 nucleotides agree with TRBD1. CDR1 is SSHAT, CDR2 FNYEAQ, per germline (reference sequence). CDR3 length: 15 residues. Trimming cost V 0 bases and J 3 bases; bases outside gene matches: 2. This chain's CDR3 is CASSLAGTGKETQYF. CDR3 coding DNA: TGTGCCAGCAGCTTAGCGGGGACAGGGAAAGAGACCCAGTACTTC.

The rearrangement links TRBV4-2 to TRBJ1-5, with TRBD1 matching 7 bases. The CDR3 is 18 amino acids. Germline CDR1 and CDR2: LGHNA and YNFKEQ. J gave up 3 bases and V 1 base, and 12 bases lay outside the gene matches. The CDR3 bases are TGTGCCAGCAGCCAAGTAACCGGGTACAGGGGAATCAATCAGCCCCAGCATTTT. Translation: CASSQVTGYRGINQPQHF.

V gene TRBV5-1 combines with J gene TRBJ1-1; the D gene is possibly TRBD1 (5 bases). The germline gives CDR1 SGHRS, CDR2 YFSETQ. This CDR3 is 15 amino acids long. The ends were cut back, 0 bases at V and 4 bases at J, with 13 bases in the middle. CDR3 region: CASSLDAGWATEAFF. DNA for the CDR3: TGCGCCAGCAGCTTGGATGCAGGGTGGGCCACTGAAGCTTTCTTT.

The chain carries TRBV7-2 and TRBJ2-5, with D unclear. CDR1 SGHTA and CDR2 FQGNSA come from the germline V gene. V lost 1 base to trimming and J lost 6 bases, with 12 bases between them. This CDR3 has 14 residues. CDR3 nucleotides: TGTGCCAGCAGCTTAGATTCGGGTCCCCAGACCCAGTACTTC. Translation: CASSLDSGPQTQYF.

The chain employs TRBV14 and TRBJ2-7; D unclear. CDR1 and CDR2 from the germline V gene are SGHDN and FVKESK. V lost 3 bases, J lost 3 bases, and 9 bases lay in between. The CDR3 runs to 13 residues. CDR3 nucleotide sequence: TGTGCCAGCAGCCACAGGATCCTCTACGAGCAGTACTTC. Its protein product is CASSHRILYEQYF.

The rearrangement uses TRBV29-1 and TRBJ2-6, with TRBD1 matching 10 bases. The V segment lost 5 bases and the J segment 4 bases; nucleotides outside the gene matches: 14. The CDR3 totals 18 residues. In germline, CDR1 is SQVTM, CDR2 ANQGSEA. The CDR3 DNA is TGCAGCGTTTTCTCCGGGGGGGACAGGGGACCCGGGGCCAACGTCCTGACTTTC. Its protein product is CSVFSGGDRGPGANVLTF.

About this clone itself: This specimen includes other DNA sequences encoding the same CDR3. The V and J genes are TRBV29-1 and TRBJ2-3; 7 bases line up with TRBD1. This CDR3 contains 14 residues. The germline V gene encodes CDR1 SQVTM and CDR2 ANQGSEA. The V gene end was trimmed by 1 base and the J gene end by 3 bases; junction bases not matched to a gene: 4. CDR3 DNA sequence: TGCAGCGTTGAAGGACAGGGAAGAACAGATACGCAGTATTTT. Its protein product is CSVEGQGRTDTQYF.

The chain is built from TRBV6-6 and TRBJ2-5; 13 nucleotides line up with TRBD2. Trimming removed 2 bases from V and 7 bases from J; junction bases left unmatched: 7. Germline V gives CDR1 MNHNY, CDR2 SVGAGI (reference sequence). CDR3 length: 16 residues. The CDR3 sequence is CASSYATSGGSGTQYF. The CDR3 DNA reads TGTGCCAGCAGTTACGCGACTAGCGGGGGGTCGGGGACCCAGTACTTC.

The V gene is TRBV5-1, the J gene TRBJ2-1, with TRBD1 matching 9 bases. This CDR3 has 15 residues. J lost 1 base, V lost 4 bases, and 3 bases had no gene match. Germline CDR1 reads SGHRS; CDR2 reads YFSETQ. CDR3 amino acids: CASSPGTGSYNEQFF. The CDR3 nucleotides are TGCGCCAGCAGCCCCGGGACAGGGTCCTACAATGAGCAGTTCTTC.

This rearrangement joins TRBV11-3 to TRBJ2-7, with 7 bases matching TRBD2. The CDR3 consists of 15 residues. Unmatched junction bases numbered 7, after V lost 5 bases and J lost 0 bases. CDR1 and CDR2 (germline): SGHNT, YENEEA. DNA for the CDR3: TGTGCCAGCAGCCTTGCCGGGACTACCTCCTACGAGCAGTACTTC. Its translation is CASSLAGTTSYEQYF.

The rearrangement links TRBV5-1 to TRBJ1-2, with D tentatively TRBD1 (5 bases). Germline loops: CDR1 SGHRS, CDR2 YFSETQ. The CDR3 is 14 residues long. Deletions cut 4 bases from V and 7 bases from J, with 17 bases between. As DNA, the CDR3 is TGCGCCAGCAGCATTCCGGGGGTTCTAGGTGGCTACACCTTC. It yields the protein CASSIPGVLGGYTF. The complete variable domain, with remaining parts taken from reference TRBV5-1 and TRBJ1-2, reads KAGVTQTPRYLIKTRGQQVTLSCSPISGHRSVSWYQQTPGQGLQFLFEYFSETQRNKGNFPGRFSGRQFSNSRSEMNVSTLELGDSALYLCASSIPGVLGGYTFGSGTRLTVV.

This clone occurred many times. The chain combines TRBV29-1 with TRBJ1-2; no reliable D call. The CDR3 extends over 15 amino acids. Trimming cost V 4 bases and J 1 base, with 16 bases left between them. In germline, CDR1 is SQVTM, CDR2 ANQGSEA. The chain's CDR3 is CSVVTAETVNYGYTF. CDR3 nucleotides: TGCAGCGTTGTTACGGCAGAAACAGTTAACTATGGCTACACCTTC.

CDR3 in DNA: TGTGCCAGCAGCTACCGGACAGGGAATGAAAAACTGTTTTTT. The encoded protein is CASSYRTGNEKLFF. V and J are TRBV7-2 and TRBJ1-4; 8 positions match TRBD1. CDR1 and CDR2 (germline): SGHTA, FQGNSA. The junction had 3 bases not matched to a gene; V was cut back by 4 bases and J by 5 bases. The length of the CDR3 is 14 residues.

The chain uses TRBV5-6 and TRBJ1-4, with D perhaps TRBD1 (5 bases). The CDR3 has 15 amino acids. Deletions cut 3 bases from V and 6 bases from J, with 15 bases between. Germline V gives CDR1 SGHDT, CDR2 YYEEEE. The CDR3 sequence: CASSYRGAGDEKLFF. Written as DNA, the CDR3 is TGTGCCAGCAGCTATAGAGGGGCGGGAGATGAAAAACTGTTTTTT.

CDR3 in DNA: TGTGCCAGCAGCTTAATAGATAATTCACCCCTCCACTTT. It is translated as CASSLIDNSPLHF. The chain recombines TRBV11-2 with TRBJ1-6; D not certain. CDR1 is SGHAT and CDR2 is FQNNGV in the germline V gene. The CDR3 is 13 amino acids. The ends were cut back, 2 bases at V and 5 bases at J, with 4 bases in the middle.

The V gene is TRBV5-1, the J gene TRBJ2-1, with 8 bases aligning to TRBD2. V was pared by 0 bases and J by 3 bases, with 2 bases of the junction left unmatched. This CDR3 is built from 15 residues. Looked up from germline, CDR1 is SGHRS and CDR2 is YFSETQ. For the CDR3, the DNA is TGCGCCAGCAGCTTGGCGGGGGGGCTCTACAATGAGCAGTTCTTC. As protein: CASSLAGGLYNEQFF.

V usage is TRBV7-9 and J usage is TRBJ1-5; possible D gene TRBD1, 6 bases. Germline V gives CDR1 SEHNR, CDR2 FQNEAQ (reference sequence). The CDR3 has 14 amino acids. Trimming cost V 4 bases and J 4 bases, with 11 bases left between them. The CDR3 DNA is TGTGCCAGCAGCTCAGGACAGCCTAATCAGCCCCAGCATTTT. Its translation is CASSSGQPNQPQHF.

The chain carries TRBV27 and TRBJ2-5; D remains unclear. The CDR3 is made up of 14 amino acids. Germline lookup yields CDR1 MNHEY and CDR2 SMNVEV (reference sequence). V shed 4 bases and J shed 2 bases, with 11 bases lying between them. CDR3 nucleotides: TGTGCCAGCAGTTCCGTGGGCAGACAAGAGACCCAGTACTTC. Protein product: CASSSVGRQETQYF.

A word on this clone: Within the sample, other DNA sequences also encode this same CDR3. The chain couples TRBV19 to TRBJ1-5; no definite D call. Germline CDR1 and CDR2: LNHDA and SQIVND (reference sequence). V lost 2 bases, J lost 3 bases, and 11 bases lay in between. CDR3 size: 15 residues. CDR3 bases: TGTGCCAGTAGTATAAAGGGAGGATCCAATCAGCCCCAGCATTTT. This gives the protein CASSIKGGSNQPQHF.